These T cell receptor beta chains were read from a single sample in a study of response to subunit inactivated influenza vaccine. A single record per CDR3 protein comes from TCRdb applying MiXCR to the RT-PCR reads. The table has about 570,000 distinct CDR3 sequences, roughly 12% seen once. These data were likewise used in another study, on T cells expressing NK-cell markers.

Sequenced material: PBMCs from blood, taken on the day of vaccination. The receptors come from a man aged 45-65 years who received an inactivated influenza vaccine. CDR3s include the opening cysteine and the closing phenylalanine or tryptophan. The D gene is left open where the match is weak. Size tells how often a clone was seen (once, few, many) or the class of an expanded clone, and some rows leave it out.

J: TRBJ2-5
D: TRBD1
V: TRBV15
size: many
CDR3: CATSAGQGVFQFQETQYF
DNA: TGTGCCACCAGCGCAGGACAGGGGGTTTTCCAGTTTCAAGAGACCCAGTACTTC

J: TRBJ1-4
D: .
V: TRBV5-1
size: few
CDR3: CASSQTAPVNEKLFF
DNA: TGCGCCAGCAGCCAGACTGCGCCAGTTAATGAAAAACTGTTTTTT

J: TRBJ2-7
D: .
V: TRBV5-5
size: many
CDR3: CASSFGDYEQYF
DNA: TGTGCCAGCAGCTTTGGAGACTACGAGCAGTACTTC

J: TRBJ2-3
D: TRBD1
V: TRBV12-3/TRBV12-4
size: few
CDR3: CASSSTGTETSGTDTQYF
DNA: TGTGCCAGCAGTTCAACCGGGACAGAGACCTCTGGCACAGATACGCAGTATTTT

J: TRBJ1-1
D: TRBD1
V: TRBV6-2/TRBV6-3
size: many
CDR3: CASSPDRGYTEAFF
DNA: TGTGCCAGCAGTCCGGACAGGGGTTACACTGAAGCTTTCTTT

J: TRBJ2-6
D: .
V: TRBV7-6
size: few
CDR3: CASSLVQGTAGSSGANVLTF
DNA: TGTGCCAGCAGCTTAGTTCAAGGGACTGCCGGTAGCTCTGGGGCCAACGTCCTGACTTTC

J: TRBJ2-7
D: TRBD2
V: TRBV20-1
size: many
CDR3: CSARGTSGSYEQYF
DNA: TGCAGTGCTAGGGGGACTAGCGGATCCTACGAGCAGTACTTC

J: TRBJ2-1
D: .
V: TRBV12-3/TRBV12-4
size: .
CDR3: CASRPGTLNNEQFF
DNA: TGTGCCAGCAGACCCGGGACACTCAACAATGAGCAGTTCTTC

J: TRBJ2-5
D: .
V: TRBV7-2
size: few
CDR3: CASSSDLKMTQYF
DNA: TGTGCCAGCAGCTCGGACCTGAAAATGACCCAGTACTTC

J: TRBJ1-1
D: .
V: TRBV4-2
size: .
CDR3: CASSQVRHNLNTEAFF
DNA: TGTGCCAGCAGCCAAGTTAGACACAACTTGAACACTGAAGCTTTCTTT

J: TRBJ2-7
D: TRBD2
V: TRBV10-3
size: .
CDR3: CAISEPTSGGIYEQYF
DNA: TGTGCCATCAGTGAGCCGACTAGCGGGGGGATCTACGAGCAGTACTTC

J: TRBJ2-2
D: TRBD2
V: TRBV7-6
size: few
CDR3: CASSPPGIAGGRNTGELFF
DNA: TGTGCCAGCAGCCCACCTGGGATAGCGGGAGGGCGGAACACCGGGGAGCTGTTTTTT

J: TRBJ2-7
D: TRBD1
V: TRBV28
size: .
CDR3: CASSLSVGTGDSYEQYF
DNA: TGTGCCAGCAGTTTAAGTGTTGGGACAGGGGACTCCTACGAGCAGTACTTC